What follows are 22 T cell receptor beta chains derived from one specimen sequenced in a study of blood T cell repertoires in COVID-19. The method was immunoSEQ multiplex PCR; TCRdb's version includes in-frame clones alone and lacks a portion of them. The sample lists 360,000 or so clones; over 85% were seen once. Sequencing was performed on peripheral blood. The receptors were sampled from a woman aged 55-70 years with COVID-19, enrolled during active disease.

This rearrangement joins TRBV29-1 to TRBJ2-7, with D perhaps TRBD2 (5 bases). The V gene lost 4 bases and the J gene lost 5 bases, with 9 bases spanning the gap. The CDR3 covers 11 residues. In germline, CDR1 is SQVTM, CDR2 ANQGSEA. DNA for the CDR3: TGCAGCGTTGCCCTGGAGGACGAGCAGTACTTC. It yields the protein CSVALEDEQYF.

The CDR3 DNA reads TGTGCCAGCTCATTGGGACAGAGCTCTGGAAACACCATATATTTT. Protein sequence: CASSLGQSSGNTIYF. The chain has TRBV18 and TRBJ1-3, with 7 bases matching TRBD1. There are 15 residues in the CDR3. Looked up from germline, CDR1 is KGHSH and CDR2 is LQKENI. V dropped 5 bases and J dropped 0; count of bases not matched to a gene: 4.

The CDR3 DNA sequence: TGTGCCAGCAGTCCAGGCGTTAGGGGTGACTATGGCTACACCTTC. Encoded protein: CASSPGVRGDYGYTF. The V and J genes are TRBV28 and TRBJ1-2; a weak D match, TRBD1 (5 bases). V was shortened by 5 bases and J by 3 bases, with 16 bases between the two germline ends. Looked up from germline, CDR1 is MDHEN and CDR2 is SYDVKM. The CDR3 length is 15 residues.

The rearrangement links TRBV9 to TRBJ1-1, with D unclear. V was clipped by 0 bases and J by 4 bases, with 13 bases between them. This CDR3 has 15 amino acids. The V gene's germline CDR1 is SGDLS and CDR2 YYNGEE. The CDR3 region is CASSVGDARVTEAFF. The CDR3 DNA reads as TGTGCCAGCAGCGTAGGAGATGCGAGAGTCACTGAAGCTTTCTTT. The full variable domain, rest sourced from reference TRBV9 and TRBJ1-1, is DSGVTQTPKHLITATGQRVTLRCSPRSGDLSVYWYQQSLDQGLQFLIQYYNGEERAKGNILERFSAQQFPDLHSELNLSSLELGDSALYFCASSVGDARVTEAFFGQGTRLTVV.

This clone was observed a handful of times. The CDR3 nucleotides read TGCGCCAGCAGCCTCGGGGATCTACCCTACCCTGAAGCTTTCTTT. Its protein product is CASSLGDLPYPEAFF. The V and J genes are TRBV5-1 and TRBJ1-1; D is unresolved. In germline, CDR1 is SGHRS, CDR2 YFSETQ. V dropped 4 bases and J dropped 6 bases, with 19 bases sitting between them. The CDR3 consists of 15 residues.

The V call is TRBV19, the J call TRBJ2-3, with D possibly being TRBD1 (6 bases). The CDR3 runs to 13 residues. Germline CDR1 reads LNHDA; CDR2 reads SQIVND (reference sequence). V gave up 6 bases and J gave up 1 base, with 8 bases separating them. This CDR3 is CASRDSGTDTQYF. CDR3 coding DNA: TGTGCCAGTAGGGACAGCGGCACAGATACGCAGTATTTT. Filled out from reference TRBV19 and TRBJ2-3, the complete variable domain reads DGGITQSPKYLFRKEGQNVTLSCEQNLNHDAMYWYRQDPGQGLRLIYYSQIVNDFQKGDIAEGYSVSREKKESFPLTVTSAQKNPTAFYLCASRDSGTDTQYFGPGTRLTVL.

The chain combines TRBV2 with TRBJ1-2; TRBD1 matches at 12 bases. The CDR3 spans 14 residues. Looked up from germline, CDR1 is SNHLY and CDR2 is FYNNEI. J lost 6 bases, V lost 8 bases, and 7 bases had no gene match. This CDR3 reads CASYRDRGRNGYTF. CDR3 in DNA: TGTGCCAGCTACCGGGACAGGGGGCGGAATGGCTACACCTTC.

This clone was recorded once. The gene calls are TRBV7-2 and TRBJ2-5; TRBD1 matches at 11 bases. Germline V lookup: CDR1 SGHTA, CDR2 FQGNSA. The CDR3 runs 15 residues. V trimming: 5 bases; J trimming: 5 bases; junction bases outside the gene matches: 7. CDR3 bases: TGTGCCAGCAGCCCCGGACAGGGGGCATCGGAGACCCAGTACTTC. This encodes CASSPGQGASETQYF.

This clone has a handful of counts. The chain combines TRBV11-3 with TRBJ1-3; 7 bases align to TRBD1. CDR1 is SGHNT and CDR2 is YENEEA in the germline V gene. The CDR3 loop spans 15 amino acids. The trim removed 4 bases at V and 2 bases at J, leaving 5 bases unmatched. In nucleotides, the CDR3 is TGTGCCAGCAGCTCCGGGACAGCCGCTGGAAACACCATATATTTT. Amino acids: CASSSGTAAGNTIYF. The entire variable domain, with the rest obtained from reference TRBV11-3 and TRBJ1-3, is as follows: EAGVVQSPRYKIIEKKQPVAFWCNPISGHNTLYWYLQNLGQGPELLIRYENEEAVDDSQLPKDRFSAERLKGVDSTLKIQPAELGDSAVYLCASSSGTAAGNTIYFGEGSWLTVV.

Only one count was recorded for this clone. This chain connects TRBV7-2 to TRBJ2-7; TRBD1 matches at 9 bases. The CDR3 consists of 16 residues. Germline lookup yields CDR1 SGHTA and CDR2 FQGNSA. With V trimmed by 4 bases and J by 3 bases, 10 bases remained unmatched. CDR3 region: CASSSFTGTGSYEQYF. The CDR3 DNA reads TGTGCCAGCAGCTCGTTCACCGGGACAGGGAGCTACGAGCAGTACTTC.

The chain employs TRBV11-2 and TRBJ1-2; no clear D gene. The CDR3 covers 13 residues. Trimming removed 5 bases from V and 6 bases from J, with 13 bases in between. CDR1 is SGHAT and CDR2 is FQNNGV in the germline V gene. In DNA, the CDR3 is TGTGCCAGCAGCCTCTGGCCCCAGGATGGCTACACCTTC. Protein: CASSLWPQDGYTF.

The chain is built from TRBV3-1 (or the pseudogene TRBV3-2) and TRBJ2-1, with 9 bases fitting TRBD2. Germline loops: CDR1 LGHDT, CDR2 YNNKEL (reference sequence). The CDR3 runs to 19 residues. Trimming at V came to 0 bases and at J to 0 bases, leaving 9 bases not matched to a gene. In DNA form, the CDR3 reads TGTGCCAGCAGCCAAGATAAAAGCGGGGGGTTTAGCTCCTACAATGAGCAGTTCTTC. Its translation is CASSQDKSGGFSSYNEQFF.

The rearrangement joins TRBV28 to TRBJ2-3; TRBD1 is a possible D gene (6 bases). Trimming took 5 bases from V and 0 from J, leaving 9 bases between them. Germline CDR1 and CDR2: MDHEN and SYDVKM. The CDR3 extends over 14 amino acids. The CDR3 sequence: CASSHDRSTDTQYF. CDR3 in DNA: TGTGCCAGCAGTCATGACAGGAGCACAGATACGCAGTATTTT.

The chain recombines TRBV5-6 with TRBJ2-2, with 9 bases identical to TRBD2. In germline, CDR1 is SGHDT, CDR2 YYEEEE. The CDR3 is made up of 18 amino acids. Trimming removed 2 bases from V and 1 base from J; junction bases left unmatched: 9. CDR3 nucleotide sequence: TGTGCCAGCAGCTTATGGCGGGGGGGCTTTTGGAACACCGGGGAGCTGTTTTTT. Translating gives CASSLWRGGFWNTGELFF.

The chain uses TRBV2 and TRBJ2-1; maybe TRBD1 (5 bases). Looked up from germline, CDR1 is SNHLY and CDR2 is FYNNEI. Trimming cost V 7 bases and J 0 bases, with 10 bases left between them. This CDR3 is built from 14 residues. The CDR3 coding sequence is TGTGCCAGCACAGTTGACAGCTCCTACAATGAGCAGTTCTTC. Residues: CASTVDSSYNEQFF.

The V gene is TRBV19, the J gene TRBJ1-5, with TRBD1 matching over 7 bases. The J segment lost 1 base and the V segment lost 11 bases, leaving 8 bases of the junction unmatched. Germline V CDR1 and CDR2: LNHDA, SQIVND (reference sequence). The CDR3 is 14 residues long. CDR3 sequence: CASSRGRSNQPQHF. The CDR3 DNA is TGTGCCTCTTCAAGGGGGCGCAGCAATCAGCCCCAGCATTTT.

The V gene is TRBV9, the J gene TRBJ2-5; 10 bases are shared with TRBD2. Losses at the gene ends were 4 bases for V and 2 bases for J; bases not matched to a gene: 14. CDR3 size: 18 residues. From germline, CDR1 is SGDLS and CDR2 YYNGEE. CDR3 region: CASSPTIAGGLPQETQYF. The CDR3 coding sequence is TGTGCCAGCAGCCCGACTATAGCGGGGGGCCTTCCACAAGAGACCCAGTACTTC.

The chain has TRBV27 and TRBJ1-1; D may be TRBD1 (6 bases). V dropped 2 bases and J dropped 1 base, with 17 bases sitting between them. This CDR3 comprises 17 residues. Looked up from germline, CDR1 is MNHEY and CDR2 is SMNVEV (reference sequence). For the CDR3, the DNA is TGTGCCAGCAGTTTAAGGTTTCGGGGGGCGGGGAACACTGAAGCTTTCTTT. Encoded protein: CASSLRFRGAGNTEAFF.

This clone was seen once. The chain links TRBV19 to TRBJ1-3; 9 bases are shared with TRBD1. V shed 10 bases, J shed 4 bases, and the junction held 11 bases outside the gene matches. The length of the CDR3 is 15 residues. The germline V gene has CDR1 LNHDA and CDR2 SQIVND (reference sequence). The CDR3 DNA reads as TGTGCCACTACGGGACAGGGAAGTTGGGGAAACACCATATATTTT. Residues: CATTGQGSWGNTIYF. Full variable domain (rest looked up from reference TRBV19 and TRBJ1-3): DGGITQSPKYLFRKEGQNVTLSCEQNLNHDAMYWYRQDPGQGLRLIYYSQIVNDFQKGDIAEGYSVSREKKESFPLTVTSAQKNPTAFYLCATTGQGSWGNTIYFGEGSWLTVV.

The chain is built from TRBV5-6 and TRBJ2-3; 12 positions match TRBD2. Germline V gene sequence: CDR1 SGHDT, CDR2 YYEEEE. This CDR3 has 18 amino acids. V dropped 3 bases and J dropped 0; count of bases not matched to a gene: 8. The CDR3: CASSSRTSGAPSTDTQYF. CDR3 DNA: TGTGCCAGCAGCTCCCGGACTAGCGGGGCGCCTAGCACAGATACGCAGTATTTT.

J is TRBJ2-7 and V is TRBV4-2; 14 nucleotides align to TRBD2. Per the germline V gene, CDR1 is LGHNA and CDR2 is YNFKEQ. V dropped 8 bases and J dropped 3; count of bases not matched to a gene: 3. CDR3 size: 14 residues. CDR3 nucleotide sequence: TGTGCCAGCGGGACTAGCGGGGGATTCTACGAGCAGTACTTC. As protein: CASGTSGGFYEQYF.

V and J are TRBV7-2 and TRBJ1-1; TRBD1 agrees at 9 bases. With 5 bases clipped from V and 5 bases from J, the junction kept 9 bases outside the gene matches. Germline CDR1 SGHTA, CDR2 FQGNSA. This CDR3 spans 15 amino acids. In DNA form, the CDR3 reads TGTGCCAGCAGCCTTCAACAGGGGGCTTTAACTGAAGCTTTCTTT. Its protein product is CASSLQQGALTEAFF. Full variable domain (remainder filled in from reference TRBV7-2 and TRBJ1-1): GAGVSQSPSNKVTEKGKDVELRCDPISGHTALYWYRQSLGQGLEFLIYFQGNSAPDKSGLPSDRFSAERTGGSVSTLTIQRTQQEDSAVYLCASSLQQGALTEAFFGQGTRLTVV.